Below are 23 T cell receptor beta chains sequenced from a single sample in a study of shared clonotypes between healthy human individuals. TCRdb's copy holds only in-frame clones and misses some; the assay was immunoSEQ multiplex PCR. Of about 2 million clones in the sample, about 95% are singletons; the top ten hold more than 0.95%. Naive CD8 cells lacked CD45RO, underwent positive selection for CCR7 and left out terminally differentiated effector memory CD45RA+ cells. The sample was naive CD8+ T cells sorted from blood. All receptors derive from a man between 18 and 35 years old in good health.

The chain joins TRBV9 to TRBJ2-7; the match to TRBD1 covers 9 bases. Germline CDR1 and CDR2: SGDLS and YYNGEE. The J segment lost 4 bases and the V segment lost 3 bases, leaving 17 bases of the junction unmatched. There are 18 residues in the CDR3. CDR3 bases: TGTGCCAGCAGCGCCACCGGGACAGGGACCACTTGGCTATACGAGCAGTACTTC. Amino acid sequence: CASSATGTGTTWLYEQYF.

Notes on this clone: Other DNA sequences in the same sample also yield this CDR3. The chain combines TRBV5-6 with TRBJ2-1, with 9 bases identical to TRBD1. The CDR3 covers 13 residues. Germline V gene sequence: CDR1 SGHDT, CDR2 YYEEEE. The ends lost 3 bases at V and 6 bases at J; junction bases unmatched: 1. CDR3 amino acids: CASSWDRVNEQFF. The CDR3 DNA reads as TGTGCCAGCAGCTGGGACAGGGTCAATGAGCAGTTCTTC.

This chain joins TRBV9 and TRBJ2-5, with D tentatively TRBD1 (5 bases). The CDR3 length is 16 residues. CDR1 is SGDLS, CDR2 YYNGEE, per germline. V gave up 4 bases and J gave up 0 bases, with 16 bases separating them. CDR3 sequence reads: CASSPEGSGHQETQYF. Here the CDR3 DNA reads TGTGCCAGCAGCCCAGAAGGTTCAGGGCACCAAGAGACCCAGTACTTC.

The chain employs TRBV6-4 and TRBJ2-5; possible D gene TRBD1, 5 bases. CDR3 length equals 14 residues. Germline-derived CDR1 and CDR2 are MRHNA and SNTAGT. The V and J ends lost 6 bases and 7 bases respectively, with 18 bases between them. CDR3 nucleotide sequence: TGTGCCAGCAGACCAGGGCGGCGGCTGAGGACCCAGTACTTC. Translation: CASRPGRRLRTQYF.

This clone has just one count. J is TRBJ2-1 and V is TRBV4-3, with a weak D call TRBD2 (5 bases). CDR1 LGHNA and CDR2 YSLEER come from the germline V gene. The CDR3 totals 15 residues. V was pared by 6 bases and J by 7 bases, with 19 bases between. The CDR3 DNA reads as TGCGCCAGCAGTAGGCTAGCCGATACATGGAATGAGCAGTTCTTC. It specifies CASSRLADTWNEQFF.

This clone was picked up one time. The J gene is TRBJ2-7, the V gene TRBV7-9; D might be TRBD1 or TRBD2, each matching 6 bases. CDR1 SEHNR and CDR2 FQNEAQ come from the germline V gene (reference sequence). This CDR3 contains 15 residues. The V gene lost 5 bases and the J gene lost 2 bases, with 16 bases spanning the gap. For the CDR3, the DNA is TGTGCCAGCAGCGGAGGGACATCACTCCCCTACGAGCAGTACTTC. This sequence encodes CASSGGTSLPYEQYF.

The chain recombines TRBV4-1 with TRBJ2-7; D call uncertain. This CDR3 is built from 14 residues. V lost 1 base and J lost 0, with 7 bases in between. From germline, CDR1 is MGHRA and CDR2 YSYEKL. CDR3 sequence reads: CASSQARFSYEQYF. Here the CDR3 DNA reads TGCGCCAGCAGCCAAGCGAGATTCTCCTACGAGCAGTACTTC.

This chain connects TRBV27 to TRBJ2-7; 10 bases are shared with TRBD2. Germline V gene sequence: CDR1 MNHEY, CDR2 SMNVEV (reference sequence). With V trimmed by 4 bases and J by 2 bases, 11 bases remained unmatched. This CDR3 is built from 17 residues. CDR3 bases: TGTGCCAGCAGTTACCCCTCAGAGCGGGAGGGCCCCTACGAGCAGTACTTC. Translation gives CASSYPSEREGPYEQYF.

The chain joins TRBV28 to TRBJ1-4, with no clear D. Per germline, CDR1 MDHEN and CDR2 SYDVKM. Trimming took 1 base from V and 0 from J, leaving 9 bases between them. The CDR3 is 16 residues long. The CDR3: CASSLLGASTNEKLFF. CDR3 nucleotides: TGTGCCAGCAGTTTATTGGGCGCGTCAACTAATGAAAAACTGTTTTTT.

The chain employs TRBV11-2 and TRBJ1-2; no reliable D call. The V gene's germline CDR1 is SGHAT and CDR2 FQNNGV. The CDR3 is 13 residues long. V was shortened by 2 bases and J by 5 bases, with 9 bases between the two germline ends. DNA of the CDR3: TGTGCCAGCAGCTTAACTCAGGATTATGGCTACACCTTC. This translates into CASSLTQDYGYTF.

The chain is built from TRBV7-8 and TRBJ2-1; possibly TRBD2 for D (7 bases). The CDR3 spans 15 residues. Germline V gene sequence: CDR1 SGHVS, CDR2 FQNEAQ. The V end lost 1 base, the J end lost 5 bases, and 12 bases lay between the germline ends. The CDR3 coding sequence is TGTGCCAGCAGCTTAGTTGCGGGGGCCGACAATGAGCAGTTCTTC. Protein sequence: CASSLVAGADNEQFF.

The V gene is TRBV5-1, the J gene TRBJ2-7, with D possibly being TRBD2 (6 bases). The V and J ends lost 6 bases and 0 bases respectively, with 16 bases between them. CDR3 length: 15 residues. The germline V gene encodes CDR1 SGHRS and CDR2 YFSETQ. The CDR3 region has the DNA TGCGCCAGCAACTTCCTCCCGGAGGGCTCCTACGAGCAGTACTTC. Amino acids: CASNFLPEGSYEQYF. The whole variable domain, remainder taken from reference TRBV5-1 and TRBJ2-7, is KAGVTQTPRYLIKTRGQQVTLSCSPISGHRSVSWYQQTPGQGLQFLFEYFSETQRNKGNFPGRFSGRQFSNSRSEMNVSTLELGDSALYLCASNFLPEGSYEQYFGPGTRLTVT.

In this sample, this clone turned up once. The V call is TRBV5-1, the J call TRBJ2-5, with D perhaps TRBD1 or TRBD2 (6 bases each). V lost 4 bases and J lost 5, with 18 bases in between. This CDR3 is 15 amino acids long. Germline V gene sequence: CDR1 SGHRS, CDR2 YFSETQ. In DNA, the CDR3 is TGCGCCAGCAGCCAGGAAGGGGGGAGCTATGAGACCCAGTACTTC. Protein product: CASSQEGGSYETQYF. Filled out from reference TRBV5-1 and TRBJ2-5, the complete variable domain reads KAGVTQTPRYLIKTRGQQVTLSCSPISGHRSVSWYQQTPGQGLQFLFEYFSETQRNKGNFPGRFSGRQFSNSRSEMNVSTLELGDSALYLCASSQEGGSYETQYFGPGTRLLVL.

The chain is built from TRBV6-6 and TRBJ2-7; 9 bases fit TRBD1. In germline, CDR1 is MNHNY, CDR2 SVGAGI (reference sequence). J lost 5 bases, V lost 4 bases, and 0 bases had no gene match. CDR3 size: 12 residues. This CDR3 is CASSWTGDEQYF. The CDR3, as DNA: TGTGCCAGCAGTTGGACAGGGGACGAGCAGTACTTC.

J is TRBJ2-7 and V is TRBV7-9; D gene ambiguous. V lost 5 bases and J lost 3, with 17 bases in between. The germline gives CDR1 SEHNR, CDR2 FQNEAQ (reference sequence). CDR3 length equals 15 residues. CDR3 region: CASSQSESLGYEQYF. The CDR3 DNA reads TGTGCCAGCAGCCAGAGTGAGTCTCTAGGCTACGAGCAGTACTTC.

CDR3: CASSQEFADFSTPDTQYF. The CDR3 bases are TGTGCCAGCAGCCAAGAATTTGCAGACTTTAGTACCCCAGATACGCAGTATTTT. The genes are TRBV4-2 and TRBJ2-3; D unresolved. There are 18 residues in the CDR3. The V end was cut by 0 bases, the J end by 4 bases, with 20 bases between. Germline CDR1 and CDR2: LGHNA and YNFKEQ.

The V call is TRBV9, the J call TRBJ2-1; a weak D match, TRBD2 (6 bases). Trimming removed 3 bases at V and 9 bases at J, with 16 bases between. The CDR3 is 14 residues long. The V gene's germline CDR1 is SGDLS and CDR2 YYNGEE. In DNA, the CDR3 is TGTGCCAGCAGCGCGGGGGATGGGAACACTGAGCAGTTCTTC. Protein sequence: CASSAGDGNTEQFF.

This chain uses TRBV2 with TRBJ2-1; 9 bases line up with TRBD2. Germline trimming cut 1 base from V and 8 bases from J; bases unmatched to any gene: 3. Germline V gene sequence: CDR1 SNHLY, CDR2 FYNNEI. The CDR3 has 14 residues. The CDR3 coding sequence is TGTGCCAGCAGTGAAGGCCTAGCGGGACATGAGCAGTTCTTC. It specifies CASSEGLAGHEQFF.

The chain joins TRBV11-3 to TRBJ2-5; 9 nucleotides agree with TRBD1. Germline CDR1 is SGHNT and CDR2 is YENEEA. V gave up 5 bases and J gave up 5 bases; unmatched junction bases: 9. The CDR3 is 15 residues long. This CDR3 is CASSADRGYGETQYF. Here the CDR3 DNA reads TGTGCCAGCAGCGCAGACAGGGGGTACGGGGAGACCCAGTACTTC.

V usage is TRBV2 and J usage is TRBJ2-6, with 7 bases lining up with TRBD1. The CDR3 spans 18 residues. Germline V gene sequence: CDR1 SNHLY, CDR2 FYNNEI. J gave up 0 bases and V 2 bases, and 7 bases lay outside the gene matches. CDR3 in DNA: TGTGCCAGCAGTGAAAGGACAGGCCCTTTCTCTGGGGCCAACGTCCTGACTTTC. Translating gives CASSERTGPFSGANVLTF.

V and J are TRBV5-1 and TRBJ1-1; D possibly corresponds to TRBD1 (6 bases). The V end lost 2 bases, the J end lost 5 bases, and 13 bases lay between the germline ends. The germline CDR1 and CDR2 sequences are SGHRS and YFSETQ. This CDR3 is built from 14 residues. CDR3 sequence: CASSLYRARTEAFF. Here the CDR3 DNA reads TGCGCCAGCAGCTTATACAGGGCGAGGACTGAAGCTTTCTTT.

V gene TRBV10-2 combines with J gene TRBJ2-7; 8 bases map to TRBD2. The V gene's germline CDR1 is WSHSY and CDR2 SAAADI. V lost 3 bases, J lost 2 bases, and 9 bases stayed unmatched. The CDR3 runs 16 residues. This chain's CDR3 is CASSDSAQRETYEQYF. DNA for the CDR3: TGCGCCAGCAGTGATTCCGCCCAGCGGGAGACCTACGAGCAGTACTTC.

This clone is a singleton in its sample. The chain joins TRBV4-3 to TRBJ2-7; D possibly uses TRBD1 or TRBD2 (5 bases each). CDR3 size: 18 residues. The germline V gene has CDR1 LGHNA and CDR2 YSLEER. The ends were cut back, 1 base at V and 3 bases at J, with 22 bases in the middle. CDR3 DNA sequence: TGCGCCAGCAGCCAAGGCCCGGGGCCGATACTGATTCTCTACGAGCAGTACTTC. This sequence encodes CASSQGPGPILILYEQYF.